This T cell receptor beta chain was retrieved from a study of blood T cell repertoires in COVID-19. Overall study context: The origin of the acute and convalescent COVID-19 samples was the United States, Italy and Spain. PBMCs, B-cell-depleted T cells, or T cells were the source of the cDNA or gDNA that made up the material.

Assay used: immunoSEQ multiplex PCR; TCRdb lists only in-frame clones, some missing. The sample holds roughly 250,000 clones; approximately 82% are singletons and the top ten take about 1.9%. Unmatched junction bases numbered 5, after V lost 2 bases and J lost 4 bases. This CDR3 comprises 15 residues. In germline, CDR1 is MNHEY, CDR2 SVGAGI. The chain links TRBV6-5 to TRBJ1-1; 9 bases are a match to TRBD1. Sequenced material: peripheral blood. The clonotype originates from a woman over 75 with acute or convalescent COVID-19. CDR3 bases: TGTGCCAGCAGTTACCCGGGACAGGGACCCACTGAAGCTTTCTTT. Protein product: CASSYPGQGPTEAFF.